One sample yielded the 5 T cell receptor beta chains listed below, sequenced in a study of blood T cell repertoires in COVID-19. Profiled with immunoSEQ multiplex PCR; TCRdb holds only in-frame clones, not every one. The sample records approximately 180,000 clones, approximately 89% being singletons. Sequenced material: PBMCs or T cells enriched from blood (not recorded which). These receptors originate from a man aged 35-49 years who had recovered from COVID-19.

The chain uses TRBV5-5 and TRBJ1-1; D ambiguous. Germline V gene lookup returns CDR1 SGHKS and CDR2 YYEKEE (reference sequence). The CDR3 contains 15 residues. V was pared by 2 bases and J by 1 base, with 12 bases between. CDR3 region: CASSLGPRGNTEAFF. The CDR3 DNA reads as TGTGCCAGCAGCTTAGGCCCTCGCGGGAACACTGAAGCTTTCTTT. Full variable domain (rest looked up from reference TRBV5-5 and TRBJ1-1): DAGVTQSPTHLIKTRGQQVTLRCSPISGHKSVSWYQQVLGQGPQFIFQYYEKEERGRGNFPDRFSARQFPNYSSELNVNALLLGDSALYLCASSLGPRGNTEAFFGQGTRLTVV.

V is TRBV7-3 and J is TRBJ1-1; no definite D call. Looked up from germline, CDR1 is SGHTA and CDR2 is FQGTGA. V shed 4 bases and J shed 1 base, with 13 bases lying between them. CDR3 length: 15 residues. The CDR3 reads CASSSLGRGNTEAFF. The CDR3 bases are TGTGCCAGCAGCTCCTTAGGGCGGGGGAACACTGAAGCTTTCTTT.

The genes are TRBV28 and TRBJ1-6; 10 nucleotides line up with TRBD1. Trimming cost V 4 bases and J 7 bases; bases outside gene matches: 4. CDR1 and CDR2 from the germline V gene are MDHEN and SYDVKM. The CDR3 runs 15 residues. CDR3: CASSSAGQGNSPLHF. CDR3 coding DNA: TGTGCCAGCAGTTCCGCGGGACAGGGGAATTCACCCCTCCACTTT.

This chain links TRBV19 with TRBJ1-1; no firm D call. V was pared by 9 bases and J by 4 bases, with 15 bases between. The CDR3 has 13 residues. Germline CDR1 and CDR2: LNHDA and SQIVND (reference sequence). The CDR3 nucleotides read TGTGCCAGCACCCTATCGTCCGTCACTGAAGCTTTCTTT. Amino acids: CASTLSSVTEAFF.

The CDR3 DNA is TGTGCCAGCAGTCTCGCCTCCTACAGGGAAGGGGTCCGTCCGGACGAGCAGTACTTC. This translates into CASSLASYREGVRPDEQYF. The chain uses TRBV27 and TRBJ2-7, with D maybe TRBD1 (6 bases). The length of the CDR3 is 19 residues. Deletions cut 5 bases from V and 5 bases from J, with 31 bases between. Germline CDR1 MNHEY, CDR2 SMNVEV (reference sequence).